This T cell receptor (beta chain) originates from a study of blood T cells in healthy people across ages. In the study overall: Every two T cells gave about one barcoded beta molecule via template switching.

This clonotype was detected a few times. The antigen is unknown. Germline V lookup: CDR1 LGHDT, CDR2 YNNKEL (reference sequence). This CDR3 region has 15 residues. V lost 4 bases, J lost 1 base, and 13 bases lay in between. Whole-study findings and limits: Both naive CD4+ cell counts and diversity were greater in long-lived donors than in aged donors.

A second PCR of 7 to 11 cycles used a sample-barcoded 5' primer and a J-beta primer mix. TCRdb reprocessed the 5' RACE reads via MiXCR and lists one record per CDR3 protein. This table holds 1 million or so distinct CDR3 sequences, over 35% found once. Total RNA was extracted at no less than 6 micrograms per sample. The chain uses TRBV3-1 and TRBJ2-5; D is perhaps TRBD2 (5 bases). The sequencing input was blood. The clonotype originates from a woman aged 55 to 70 in good health. The CDR3 reads CASSLGGRTQETQYF. CDR3 nucleotide sequence: TGTGCCAGCAGCCTCGGAGGCCGTACCCAAGAGACCCAGTACTTC.